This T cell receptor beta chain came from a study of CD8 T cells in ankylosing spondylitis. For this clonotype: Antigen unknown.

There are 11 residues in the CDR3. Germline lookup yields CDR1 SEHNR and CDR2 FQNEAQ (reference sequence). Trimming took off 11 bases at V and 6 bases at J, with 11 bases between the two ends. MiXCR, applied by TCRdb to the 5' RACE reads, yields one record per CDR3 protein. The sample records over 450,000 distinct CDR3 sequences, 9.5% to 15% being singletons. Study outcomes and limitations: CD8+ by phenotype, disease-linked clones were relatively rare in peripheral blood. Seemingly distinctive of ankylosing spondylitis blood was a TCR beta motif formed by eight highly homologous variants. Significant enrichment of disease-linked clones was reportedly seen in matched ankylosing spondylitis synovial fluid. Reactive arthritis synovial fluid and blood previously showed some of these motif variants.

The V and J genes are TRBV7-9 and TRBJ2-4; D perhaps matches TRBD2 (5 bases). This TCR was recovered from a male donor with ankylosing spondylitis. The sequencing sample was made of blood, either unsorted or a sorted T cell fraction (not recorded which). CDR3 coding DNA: TGTGCCGGCGGAGGTTTAAACATTCAGTACTTC. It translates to CAGGGLNIQYF.